This record covers a single T cell receptor (beta chain). As originally analysed: Nucleated cell number was recorded as an estimate derived from reference gene primer amplification. Repertoires were generated with immunoSEQ multiplex PCR, while TCRdb's copy carries only in-frame clones and drops some. V and J calls and clone size come straight from that table; D and trimming were deduced from the DNA. This repertoire shows about 120,000 clones, over 80% found once; its top ten account for about 11%. Per the germline V gene, CDR1 is SQVTM and CDR2 is ANQGSEA. The CDR3 consists of 14 residues. The V end was cut by 6 bases, the J end by 0 bases, with 14 bases between. The data originate from a study of blood T cell repertoires in COVID-19. Study summary: Whether acute or convalescent, the COVID-19 samples came from the United States, Italy and Spain. PBMCs, B-cell-depleted T cells, or T cells provided the cDNA or gDNA that made up the material.

The V call is TRBV29-1, the J call TRBJ1-1, with D possibly being TRBD1 (6 bases). The TCR comes from a man aged 55 to 70 with acute or convalescent COVID-19. The sequenced material came from peripheral blood. In nucleotides, the CDR3 is TGCAGCGTGAGACAGGATGTTATGAACACTGAAGCTTTCTTT. Translating gives CSVRQDVMNTEAFF.